This T cell receptor beta chain was recorded in a study of blood T cells in healthy people across ages. Study-level findings and limits: The unsorted PBMCs prevented any conclusive comparison of naive versus antigen-experienced cells. Relative to aged donors, long-lived donors carried more naive CD4+ cells and displayed higher diversity.

V lost 0 bases and J 5 bases, leaving 17 bases between the germline ends. Germline V gene sequence: CDR1 DFQATT, CDR2 SNEGSKA (reference sequence). The length of the CDR3 is 15 residues. About this clonotype itself: The antigen is undetermined.

Sample-barcoded 5' priming and a J-beta primer mix drove a second PCR of roughly 6 to 12 cycles. A single record per CDR3 protein comes from TCRdb applying MiXCR to the 5' RACE reads. The data hold 1.8 million or so distinct CDR3 sequences, with around 40% observed a single time. Each donor had around 9.8 milliliters of peripheral blood drawn. Per sample, at least 6 micrograms of total RNA were extracted. This sequence was found in a human donor in good health. Source material: blood. The chain joins TRBV20-1 to TRBJ2-7, with D uncertain. CDR3 DNA: TGCAGTGCTAGAGATCTAGAGACCCCTCGGGACGAGCAGTACTTC. Translating gives CSARDLETPRDEQYF.